Reported below is one TCR beta chain. The antigen remains undetermined. Terminally differentiated effector memory CD45RA+ cells were excluded from the naive CD8 cells, which were CD45RO-negative and positively selected for CCR7. CDR1 and CDR2 from the germline V gene are MRHNA and SNTAGT. V was shortened by 6 bases and J by 6 bases, with 15 bases between the two germline ends. The CDR3 runs 14 residues. The data belong to a study of shared clonotypes between healthy human individuals. The wider study: Participating donors consisted of a couple of women and a few men aged 18 to 49. CD4 naive and memory got three plates each, CD8 naive two, CD8 memory one.

Each subset's genomic DNA was split evenly across several immunoSEQ plates. The table came from immunoSEQ multiplex PCR; TCRdb's copy has only in-frame clones and leaves some out. The sample shows about 680,000 clones, approximately 90% of them seen only once. General study findings and limits: Larger estimated richness was generally recorded for naive subsets relative to memory subsets.

This clonotype originated in a man aged 30-40 years in good health. V usage is TRBV6-4 and J usage is TRBJ1-5; TRBD1 might be the D (6 bases). Sequenced input: naive CD8+ T cells sorted from blood. CDR3 protein: CASSPGASSQPQHF. As DNA, the CDR3 is TGTGCCAGCAGCCCAGGGGCCAGTAGTCAGCCCCAGCATTTT.